This TCR beta chain was retrieved from a study of long-term antiretroviral therapy in people with HIV. An immunoSEQ assay, version v3.0, was performed at survey level. Some clones are missing from TCRdb's copy, which holds only in-frame ones; the method was immunoSEQ multiplex PCR. The sample records 20,000 to 30,000 clones, approximately 81% being singletons. None of the participants with HIV were treated outside the United States. The material sequenced was unsorted PBMCs, taken about 5 years after starting antiretroviral therapy. This TCR was sampled from a man aged 35-49 years with HIV.

CDR3 region: CASTINQEQETPLHF. The CDR3 DNA follows: TGTGCCAGCACTATTAATCAAGAGCAGGAGACACCCCTCCACTTT. The rearrangement links TRBV5-6 to TRBJ1-6; D gene uncertain. From germline, CDR1 is SGHDT and CDR2 YYEEEE. The V end lost 6 bases, the J end lost 11 bases, and 21 bases lay between the germline ends. This CDR3 region has 15 residues. Supplemented by reference TRBV5-6 and TRBJ1-6, the full variable domain reads DAGVTQSPTHLIKTRGQQVTLRCSPKSGHDTVSWYQQALGQGPQFIFQYYEEEERQRGNFPDRFSGHQFPNYSSELNVNALLLGDSALYLCASTINQEQETPLHFGNGTRLTVT.